The source of this T cell receptor (beta chain) is a study of cytomegalovirus exposure and HLA in healthy donors. Assay used: immunoSEQ multiplex PCR; TCRdb lists only in-frame clones, some missing. Found here are 90,000 to 150,000 clones, roughly 90% of them singletons; the top ten hold around 6%. Germline assignment: CDR1 MNHEY and CDR2 SVGAGI. The CDR3 sequence is 16 residues long. Trimming removed 4 bases from V and 0 bases from J, with 13 bases in between. Whole-study findings and limits: Clusters of TCRs from the first cohort tended to co-occur in the approximately 120 validation repertoires (as a later analysis found). Despite most TCR sequences being rare, some public TCRs occurred in many donors.

Worth noting for this clone: What it binds is unknown.

The sample comprised PBMCs. The receptor's source is a woman aged 18-35 years in good health and CMV-seropositive. V is TRBV6-5 and J is TRBJ1-3; D is possibly TRBD1 (5 bases). CDR3 bases: TGTGCCAGCAGTTTTAAGGGGCCTAACTCTGGAAACACCATATATTTT. Encoded protein: CASSFKGPNSGNTIYF.